This T cell receptor beta chain was recorded in a study of CD8 T cells in ankylosing spondylitis. Study outcomes and limitations: A subset of motif variants has previously been described in the synovial fluid and blood of reactive arthritis. Typical of ankylosing spondylitis blood, it appeared, was a TCR beta motif of eight highly homologous variants.

Notes on this clonotype: Its antigen is undetermined. A much larger clone is a single base away; this may be a read error.

Germline V gene data show CDR1 as SNHLY and CDR2 as FYNNEI. This CDR3 comprises 17 residues. Quantitative 5'-RACE with molecular barcodes generated TCR beta libraries. Each CDR3 protein gets one entry after TCRdb re-called the 5' RACE reads with MiXCR. The sample lists approximately 500,000 distinct CDR3 sequences, approximately 11% occurring once. This receptor was obtained from a male donor with ankylosing spondylitis. Sequenced: blood, either unsorted or a sorted T cell fraction (not recorded which). The rearrangement links TRBV2 to TRBJ2-3; D call uncertain. CDR3: CTSSLWRGVGSTDTQYF. The CDR3 coding sequence is TGTACCAGCAGTTTATGGAGAGGCGTTGGGAGCACAGATACGCAGTATTTT.